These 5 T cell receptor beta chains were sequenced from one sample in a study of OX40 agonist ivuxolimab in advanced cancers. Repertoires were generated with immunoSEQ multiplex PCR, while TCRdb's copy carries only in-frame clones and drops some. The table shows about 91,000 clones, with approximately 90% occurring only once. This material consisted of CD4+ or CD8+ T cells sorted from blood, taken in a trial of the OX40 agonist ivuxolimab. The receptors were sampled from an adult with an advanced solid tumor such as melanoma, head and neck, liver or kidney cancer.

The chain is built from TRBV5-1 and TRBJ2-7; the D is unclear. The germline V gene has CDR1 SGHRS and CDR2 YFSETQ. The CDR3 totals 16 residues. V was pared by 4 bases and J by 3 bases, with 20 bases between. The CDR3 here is CASSPESGRSHYEQYF. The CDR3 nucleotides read TGCGCCAGCAGCCCGGAATCGGGTCGGTCCCACTACGAGCAGTACTTC.

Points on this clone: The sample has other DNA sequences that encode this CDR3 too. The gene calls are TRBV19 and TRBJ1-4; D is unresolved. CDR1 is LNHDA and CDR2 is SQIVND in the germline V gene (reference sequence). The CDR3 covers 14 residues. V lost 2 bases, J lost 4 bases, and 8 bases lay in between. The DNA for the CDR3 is TGTGCCAGTAGTATACGGACCGGTAATGAAAAACTGTTTTTT. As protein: CASSIRTGNEKLFF.

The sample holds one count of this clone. The CDR3 DNA reads as TGTGCCAGCAGTTACTCTTCGGGGGACACTGAAGCTTTCTTT. It codes for CASSYSSGDTEAFF. V is TRBV6-6 and J is TRBJ1-1; possibly TRBD1 for D (5 bases). Trimming left V 0 bases short and J 3 bases short, with 8 bases between. The CDR3 loop spans 14 amino acids. From germline, CDR1 is MNHNY and CDR2 SVGAGI (reference sequence).

The CDR3 region has the DNA TGTGCCAGCAGCGACGCACGGTTTGGCACAGATACGCAGTATTTT. It yields the protein CASSDARFGTDTQYF. V gene TRBV5-6 combines with J gene TRBJ2-3; D gene unclear. Trimming pared 4 bases from V and 1 base from J, leaving 13 bases between. Per the germline V gene, CDR1 is SGHDT and CDR2 is YYEEEE. This CDR3 has 15 residues.

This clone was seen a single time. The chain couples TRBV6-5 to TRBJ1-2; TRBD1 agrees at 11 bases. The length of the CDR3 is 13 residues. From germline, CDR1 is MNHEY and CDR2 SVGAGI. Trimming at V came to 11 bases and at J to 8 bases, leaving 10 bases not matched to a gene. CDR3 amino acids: CAGSGQGDFGYTF. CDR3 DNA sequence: TGTGCCGGATCGGGACAGGGGGATTTCGGCTACACCTTC.